This section outlines one T cell receptor (beta chain) sequence together with its context. This specimen belongs to a study of Ad26.COV2.S vaccination and SARS-CoV-2 variants. The treatment was: around 19 received Ad26.COV2.S at low or high dose, single or two shots; five or six received placebo; per-sample allocation not given. The study sampled participants on day 63 after the first vaccine or placebo injection. Donor was an adult aged 18-55 years in Boston. The CDR3 length is 12 residues. The germline CDR1 and CDR2 sequences are MGHDK and SYGVNS. The germline V and J ends were trimmed by 3 bases and 2 bases, with 4 bases remaining between them. Here immunoSEQ multiplex PCR was the method, and the copy in TCRdb shows in-frame clones only, minus some. The profile shows some 410,000 clones, about 92% of them singletons.

V usage is TRBV25-1 and J usage is TRBJ2-5, with D unclear. The sample consisted of peripheral blood, taken in a trial of Ad26.COV2.S vaccine versus placebo. The receptor comes from a person between 18 and 60 years old who received the Ad26.COV2.S COVID-19 vaccine or a placebo. In nucleotides, the CDR3 is TGTGCCAGCAGTGATCAGCAAGAGACCCAGTACTTC. Residues: CASSDQQETQYF.